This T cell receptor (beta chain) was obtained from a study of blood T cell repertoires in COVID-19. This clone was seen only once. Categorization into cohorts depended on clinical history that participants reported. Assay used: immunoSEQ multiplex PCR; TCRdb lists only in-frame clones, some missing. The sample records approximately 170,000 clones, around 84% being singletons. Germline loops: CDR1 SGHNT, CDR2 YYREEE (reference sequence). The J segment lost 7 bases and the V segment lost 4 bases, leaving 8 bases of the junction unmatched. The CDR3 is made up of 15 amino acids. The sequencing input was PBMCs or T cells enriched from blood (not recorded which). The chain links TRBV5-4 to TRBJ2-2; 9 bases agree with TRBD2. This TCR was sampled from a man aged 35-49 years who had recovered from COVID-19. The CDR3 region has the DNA TGTGCCAGCAGCATAGGGACTAGCAGTTACGGGGAGCTGTTTTTT. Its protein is CASSIGTSSYGELFF.